What follows describes a single T cell receptor (beta chain). Antigen: not known. These data belong to a study of T cell responses to AZD1222 COVID-19 vaccine. Study-wide results and caveats: It was only a handful of AZD1222 recipients who were seropositive at baseline.

Whether given at about 4 or about 12 weeks, second doses were pooled. Germline V gives CDR1 MNHEY, CDR2 SVGAGI. CDR3 size: 11 residues. The ends were cut back, 1 base at V and 8 bases at J, with 3 bases in the middle. Repertoires were generated with immunoSEQ multiplex PCR, while TCRdb's copy carries only in-frame clones and drops some. Among approximately 140,000 clones listed, more than 80% were seen once. Material: peripheral blood, obtained 28 days after the second AZD1222 dose. This receptor was obtained from an adult who received the AZD1222 COVID-19 vaccine. The chain uses TRBV6-5 and TRBJ2-1; no clear D. This CDR3 reads CASSYFDEQFF. CDR3 DNA: TGTGCCAGCAGTTACTTCGATGAGCAGTTCTTC.